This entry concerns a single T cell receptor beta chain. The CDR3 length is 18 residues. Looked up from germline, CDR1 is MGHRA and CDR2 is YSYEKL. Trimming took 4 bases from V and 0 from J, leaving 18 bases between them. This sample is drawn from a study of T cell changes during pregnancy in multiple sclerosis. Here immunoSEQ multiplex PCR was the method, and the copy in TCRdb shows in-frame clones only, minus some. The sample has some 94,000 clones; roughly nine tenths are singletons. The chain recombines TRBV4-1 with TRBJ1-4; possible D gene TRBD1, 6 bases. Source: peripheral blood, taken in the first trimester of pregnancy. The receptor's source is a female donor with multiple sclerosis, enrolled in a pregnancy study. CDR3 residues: CASSPTLQGGATNEKLFF. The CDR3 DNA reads TGCGCCAGCAGCCCCACCCTACAGGGTGGGGCAACTAATGAAAAACTGTTTTTT.